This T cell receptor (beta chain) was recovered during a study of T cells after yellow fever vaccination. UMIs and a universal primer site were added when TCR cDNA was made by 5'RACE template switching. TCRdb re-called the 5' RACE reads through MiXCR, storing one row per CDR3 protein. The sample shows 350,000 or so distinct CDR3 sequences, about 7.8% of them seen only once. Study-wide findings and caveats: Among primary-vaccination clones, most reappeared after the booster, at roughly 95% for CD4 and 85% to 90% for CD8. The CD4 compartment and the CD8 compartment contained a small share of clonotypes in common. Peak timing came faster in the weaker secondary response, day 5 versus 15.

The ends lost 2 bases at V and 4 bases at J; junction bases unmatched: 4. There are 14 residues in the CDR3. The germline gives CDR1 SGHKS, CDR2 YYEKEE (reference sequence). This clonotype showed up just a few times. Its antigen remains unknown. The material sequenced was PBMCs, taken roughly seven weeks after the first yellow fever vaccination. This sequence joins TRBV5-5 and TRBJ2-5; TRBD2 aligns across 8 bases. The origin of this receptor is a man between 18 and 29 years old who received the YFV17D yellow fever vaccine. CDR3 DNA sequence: TGTGCCAGCAGCTTCGGCGGGGGGCGAGAGACCCAGTACTTC. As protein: CASSFGGGRETQYF. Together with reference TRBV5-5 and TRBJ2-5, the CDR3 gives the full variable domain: DAGVTQSPTHLIKTRGQQVTLRCSPISGHKSVSWYQQVLGQGPQFIFQYYEKEERGRGNFPDRFSARQFPNYSSELNVNALLLGDSALYLCASSFGGGRETQYFGPGTRLLVL.